A single sample is the source of the 31 T cell receptor beta chains below, sequenced in a study of long-term antiretroviral therapy in people with HIV. Investigators performed immunoSEQ version v3.0 at survey level. The data were produced by immunoSEQ multiplex PCR, yet TCRdb's version contains in-frame clones alone and is incomplete. Among about 35,000 clones, roughly 93% were seen once, and the ten largest hold about 3.9%. The input for sequencing was unsorted PBMCs, taken 4.1 years after starting antiretroviral therapy. Receptors were obtained from a woman between 50 and 59 years old with HIV.

CDR3 in DNA: TGCGCCAGCAGCTTGGAAGGGGCCGTGAGAAATAATGAAAAACTGTTTTTT. Translation: CASSLEGAVRNNEKLFF. The chain carries TRBV5-1 and TRBJ1-4; TRBD1 might be the D (5 bases). The CDR3 runs 17 residues. The germline CDR1 and CDR2 sequences are SGHRS and YFSETQ. V was pared by 0 bases and J by 4 bases, with 16 bases between.

V gene TRBV29-1 combines with J gene TRBJ1-1; the D is unclear. CDR3 length equals 14 residues. Trimming removed 3 bases at V and 2 bases at J, with 13 bases between. Germline V gives CDR1 SQVTM, CDR2 ANQGSEA. The CDR3 here is CSVDRFRANTEAFF. The CDR3 coding sequence is TGCAGCGTTGATAGGTTCCGGGCAAACACTGAAGCTTTCTTT.

This chain joins TRBV27 and TRBJ2-1, with 10 bases fitting TRBD2. The trim removed 3 bases at V and 10 bases at J, leaving 12 bases unmatched. Germline CDR1 and CDR2: MNHEY and SMNVEV (reference sequence). CDR3 length: 16 amino acids. CDR3 residues: CASSLMSLAGAGEQFF. The CDR3 DNA reads as TGTGCCAGCAGTTTGATGTCGCTAGCGGGGGCTGGGGAGCAGTTCTTC.

V is TRBV7-2 and J is TRBJ1-3; D unclear. Trimming took off 0 bases at V and 4 bases at J, with 7 bases between the two ends. Germline CDR1 reads SGHTA; CDR2 reads FQGNSA. The length of the CDR3 is 14 residues. The CDR3 loop reads CASSLAGSGNTIYF. DNA for the CDR3: TGTGCCAGCAGCTTAGCGGGTTCCGGAAACACCATATATTTT.

The chain is built from TRBV9 and TRBJ1-4, with 8 bases matching TRBD1. Germline V gene data show CDR1 as SGDLS and CDR2 as YYNGEE. With V trimmed by 0 bases and J by 4 bases, 5 bases remained unmatched. This CDR3 contains 16 residues. The CDR3 protein is CASSVGTGWGNEKLFF. CDR3 in DNA: TGTGCCAGCAGCGTAGGGACAGGGTGGGGTAATGAAAAACTGTTTTTT.

The chain joins TRBV30 to TRBJ2-2, with 7 nucleotides matching TRBD2. Germline-derived CDR1 and CDR2 are GTSNPN and SVGIG (reference sequence). Trimming cost V 2 bases and J 1 base; bases outside gene matches: 4. This CDR3 has 15 amino acids. CDR3 bases: TGTGCCTGGAGTTTCCGGGGGGTGAACACCGGGGAGCTGTTTTTT. This sequence encodes CAWSFRGVNTGELFF.

The rearrangement links TRBV10-3 to TRBJ2-5, with D perhaps TRBD2 (6 bases). This CDR3 spans 15 amino acids. Trimming left V 6 bases short and J 3 bases short, with 17 bases between. Germline CDR1 reads ENHRY; CDR2 reads SYGVKD. The chain's CDR3 is CAISAGPPSEETQYF. Written as DNA, the CDR3 is TGTGCCATCAGCGCGGGACCACCCTCGGAAGAGACCCAGTACTTC.

This clone was observed a single time. The CDR3 sequence: CASKDRELFNSPLHF. For the CDR3, the DNA is TGTGCCAGCAAGGACAGGGAACTATTCAATTCACCCCTCCACTTT. The genes are TRBV27 and TRBJ1-6; 8 bases fit TRBD1. V was pared by 7 bases and J by 7 bases, with 9 bases of the junction left unmatched. The germline V gene encodes CDR1 MNHEY and CDR2 SMNVEV (reference sequence). The CDR3 consists of 15 residues.

V gene TRBV9 combines with J gene TRBJ1-4, with D unresolved. The CDR3 runs to 15 residues. Trimming took off 3 bases at V and 3 bases at J, with 12 bases between the two ends. Germline-derived CDR1 and CDR2 are SGDLS and YYNGEE. The CDR3 loop reads CASSELDRANEKLFF. For the CDR3, the DNA is TGTGCCAGCAGCGAATTGGACCGGGCTAATGAAAAACTGTTTTTT.

The chain employs TRBV18 and TRBJ1-2, with TRBD1 as a possible D gene (6 bases). In germline, CDR1 is KGHSH, CDR2 LQKENI. The CDR3 spans 14 residues. The V gene lost 2 bases and the J gene lost 3 bases, with 10 bases spanning the gap. The CDR3 is CASSPNRVDYGYTF. In DNA, the CDR3 is TGTGCCAGCTCACCAAACAGGGTGGACTATGGCTACACCTTC.

V usage is TRBV5-1 and J usage is TRBJ1-2; 8 bases are shared with TRBD1. CDR3 length: 15 residues. The V segment lost 0 bases and the J segment 7 bases; nucleotides outside the gene matches: 8. The germline gives CDR1 SGHRS, CDR2 YFSETQ. The CDR3 bases are TGCGCCAGCAGCTTGGGGACAGGGCCAAAGGGTGGCTACACCTTC. Protein sequence: CASSLGTGPKGGYTF.

This sequence joins TRBV19 and TRBJ2-1; 9 bases align to TRBD2. The CDR3 runs 17 residues. From germline, CDR1 is LNHDA and CDR2 SQIVND (reference sequence). After removal of 6 bases from V and 4 bases from J, the junction contained 13 bases not matched to a gene. The CDR3 DNA is TGTGCCAGTAGCCCCGGCAGAGCGGGGGGAAAGTACAATGAGCAGTTCTTC. Translated, it gives CASSPGRAGGKYNEQFF.

CDR3 nucleotide sequence: TGTGCCAGCAAGGTAGAAGCTCGCACAGATACGCAGTATTTT. It is translated as CASKVEARTDTQYF. This chain links TRBV2 with TRBJ2-3; D gene unclear. The CDR3 spans 14 residues. V lost 7 bases and J lost 1, with 12 bases in between. Germline V gene data show CDR1 as SNHLY and CDR2 as FYNNEI.

This chain connects TRBV19 to TRBJ1-2, with 7 bases lining up with TRBD1. This CDR3 is 12 amino acids long. Germline V gene sequence: CDR1 LNHDA, CDR2 SQIVND (reference sequence). V shed 5 bases and J 5 bases; nucleotides not matched to a gene: 2. Here the CDR3 DNA reads TGTGCCAGTAGTCAGGGGGTTTATGGCTACACCTTC. This gives the protein CASSQGVYGYTF.

The chain carries TRBV7-3 and TRBJ1-6; D not resolved. Trimming removed 5 bases from V and 8 bases from J, with 13 bases in between. The CDR3 spans 14 residues. CDR1 and CDR2 (germline): SGHTA, FQGTGA. The CDR3 region is CASSDGPIDSPLHF. CDR3 coding DNA: TGTGCCAGCAGCGATGGGCCCATCGATTCACCCCTCCACTTT.

V usage is TRBV5-6 and J usage is TRBJ1-1, with D uncertain. With 3 bases removed from V and 8 bases from J, the gap between germline ends came to 11 bases. The CDR3 has 12 residues. Germline V CDR1 and CDR2: SGHDT, YYEEEE. CDR3: CASSSRWREAFF. The CDR3 region has the DNA TGTGCCAGCAGCTCCCGGTGGAGAGAAGCTTTCTTT.

The chain has TRBV30 and TRBJ1-4; TRBD1 matches at 9 bases. V lost 3 bases, J lost 11 bases, and 10 bases stayed unmatched. CDR3 length equals 14 residues. Germline loops: CDR1 GTSNPN, CDR2 SVGIG (reference sequence). The CDR3 coding sequence is TGTGCCTGGAGGACGCAGGCAGGACAGGGGAAACTGTTTTTT. Translating it yields CAWRTQAGQGKLFF.

V gene TRBV9 combines with J gene TRBJ2-3, with D possibly being TRBD2 (6 bases). Looked up from germline, CDR1 is SGDLS and CDR2 is YYNGEE. V lost 2 bases and J 6 bases, leaving 16 bases between the germline ends. This CDR3 comprises 15 residues. DNA of the CDR3: TGTGCCAGCAGCGTTTCTAGCGTCAACCGGGATACGCAGTATTTT. Translated, it gives CASSVSSVNRDTQYF.

This clone was detected only once. The chain couples TRBV2 to TRBJ2-7; 8 nucleotides align to TRBD2. The V gene end was trimmed by 2 bases and the J gene end by 2 bases; junction bases not matched to a gene: 2. The V gene's germline CDR1 is SNHLY and CDR2 FYNNEI. There are 14 residues in the CDR3. The CDR3 protein is CASSEQGLAYEQYF. The CDR3 DNA is TGTGCCAGCAGTGAACAGGGACTAGCCTACGAGCAGTACTTC. Supplemented by reference TRBV2 and TRBJ2-7, the full variable domain reads EPEVTQTPSHQVTQMGQEVILRCVPISNHLYFYWYRQILGQKVEFLVSFYNNEISEKSEIFDDQFSVERPDGSNFTLKIRSTKLEDSAMYFCASSEQGLAYEQYFGPGTRLTVT.

This clone came up a few times. The chain couples TRBV2 to TRBJ2-7; D not resolved. CDR3 length: 14 amino acids. The germline V gene encodes CDR1 SNHLY and CDR2 FYNNEI. Between the trimmed V and J ends, which lost 2 bases and 2 bases, there was a span of 10 bases. As DNA, the CDR3 is TGTGCCAGCAGTGAACGGCGGATTACCTACGAGCAGTACTTC. This gives the protein CASSERRITYEQYF. Full variable domain (rest looked up from reference TRBV2 and TRBJ2-7): EPEVTQTPSHQVTQMGQEVILRCVPISNHLYFYWYRQILGQKVEFLVSFYNNEISEKSEIFDDQFSVERPDGSNFTLKIRSTKLEDSAMYFCASSERRITYEQYFGPGTRLTVT.

The chain employs TRBV5-3 and TRBJ2-7, with 10 bases fitting TRBD1. TRBV5-3 is an ORF for which the function is uncertain. This CDR3 has 16 amino acids. The junction had 12 bases not matched to a gene; V was cut back by 7 bases and J by 2 bases. The CDR3 sequence: CARDRDRGLLPYEQYF. CDR3 nucleotide sequence: TGTGCCAGAGATCGGGACAGGGGCCTCTTACCCTACGAGCAGTACTTC.

The chain uses TRBV7-2 and TRBJ2-7, with 7 bases fitting TRBD1. Germline trimming cut 1 base from V and 3 bases from J; bases unmatched to any gene: 9. The CDR3 covers 16 residues. CDR1 and CDR2 from the germline V gene are SGHTA and FQGNSA. This chain's CDR3 is CASSLEGASSYYEQYF. The DNA of the CDR3 is TGTGCCAGCAGCTTAGAGGGGGCTAGTAGCTACTACGAGCAGTACTTC.

The chain has TRBV5-1 and TRBJ2-3; the match to TRBD2 covers 13 bases. J was trimmed by 6 bases and V by 4 bases; bases with no gene match: 5. Germline lookup yields CDR1 SGHRS and CDR2 YFSETQ. The CDR3 sequence is 15 residues long. CDR3 sequence: CASSLGLAGDDTQYF. Here the CDR3 DNA reads TGCGCCAGCAGCCTTGGACTAGCGGGGGATGATACGCAGTATTTT.

V usage is TRBV5-1 and J usage is TRBJ2-3, with TRBD1 identical over 7 bases. Trimming removed 3 bases from V and 0 bases from J; junction bases left unmatched: 4. Germline V gene sequence: CDR1 SGHRS, CDR2 YFSETQ. There are 15 residues in the CDR3. The CDR3 nucleotides read TGCGCCAGCAGCTCGGGACAGATTAGCACAGATACGCAGTATTTT. This gives the protein CASSSGQISTDTQYF.

The chain couples TRBV5-1 to TRBJ1-6; 7 bases are a match to TRBD1. Germline V gives CDR1 SGHRS, CDR2 YFSETQ. After removal of 3 bases from V and 6 bases from J, the junction contained 6 bases not matched to a gene. This CDR3 spans 15 amino acids. The CDR3 here is CASSSQGSGNSPLHF. CDR3 bases: TGCGCCAGCAGCTCACAGGGGAGCGGTAATTCACCCCTCCACTTT.

This CDR3 is CASSLVPPRQGGNYGYTF. CDR3 in DNA: TGTGCCAGCAGCTTAGTGCCTCCAAGACAGGGAGGCAACTATGGCTACACCTTC. The chain carries TRBV7-9 and TRBJ1-2, with 7 positions matching TRBD1. The CDR3 is 18 amino acids. CDR1 and CDR2 from the germline V gene are SEHNR and FQNEAQ (reference sequence). With 1 base clipped from V and 2 bases from J, the junction kept 13 bases outside the gene matches.

The gene calls are TRBV7-9 and TRBJ1-2; TRBD1 matches 10 bases. Germline-derived CDR1 and CDR2 are SEHNR and FQNEAQ (reference sequence). This CDR3 has 14 amino acids. The V and J ends lost 1 base and 7 bases, in that order; junction bases with no gene match: 3. The CDR3 reads CASSLGDRGFGYTF. In DNA, the CDR3 is TGTGCCAGCAGCTTAGGGGACAGGGGTTTTGGCTACACCTTC.

The genes are TRBV2 and TRBJ2-7, with D perhaps being TRBD1 or TRBD2 (5 bases each). Germline values: CDR1 SNHLY, CDR2 FYNNEI. The CDR3 spans 16 residues. The CDR3 sequence: CGGGPGLPQAPYEQYF. The CDR3 bases are TGTGGGGGCGGGCCCGGGCTACCTCAGGCCCCCTACGAGCAGTACTTC.

This clone was observed a few times. The CDR3 sequence is CASSFTGASYEQYF. The DNA of the CDR3 is TGTGCCAGCAGCTTCACAGGGGCATCCTACGAGCAGTACTTC. The chain combines TRBV5-4 with TRBJ2-7; the match to TRBD1 covers 7 bases. The CDR3 consists of 14 residues. Germline V gives CDR1 SGHNT, CDR2 YYREEE (reference sequence). V gave up 2 bases and J gave up 1 base; unmatched junction bases: 3.

The genes are TRBV7-2 and TRBJ1-2, with D maybe TRBD1 (6 bases). From germline, CDR1 is SGHTA and CDR2 FQGNSA. CDR3 length: 12 residues. V dropped 5 bases and J dropped 4 bases, with 8 bases sitting between them. The DNA of the CDR3 is TGTGCCAGCAGCCCGACAGGCTATGGCTACACCTTC. This codes for CASSPTGYGYTF.

This sequence joins TRBV7-8 and TRBJ2-1; 10 positions agree with TRBD1. There are 17 residues in the CDR3. In germline, CDR1 is SGHVS, CDR2 FQNEAQ. Trimming removed 5 bases from V and 8 bases from J; junction bases left unmatched: 15. This CDR3 reads CASSPRGGQGTGHEQFF. The CDR3 nucleotides are TGTGCCAGCAGCCCCAGAGGGGGACAGGGGACAGGACATGAGCAGTTCTTC. The complete variable domain, with remaining parts taken from reference TRBV7-8 and TRBJ2-1, reads GAGVSQSPRYKVAKRGQDVALRCDPISGHVSLFWYQQALGQGPEFLTYFQNEAQLDKSGLPSDRFFAERPEGSVSTLKIQRTQQEDSAVYLCASSPRGGQGTGHEQFFGPGTRLTVL.